This passage covers 32 T cell receptor beta chains from one sample sequenced in a study of human T cells and chemical hapten exposure. TCRdb analysed the RACE reads with MiXCR anew, one entry per CDR3 protein. Of some 97,000 distinct CDR3 sequences in the sample, 25% to 30% are singletons; the top ten hold approximately 10%. Time point described: patch test 3, about 24 weeks after DPC sensitization. Treatment: therapeutic diphenylcyclopropenone sensitization with weekly scalp DPC. The sequences come from whole blood, collected in connection with sensitization to the hapten diphenylcyclopropenone (DPC). The origin of the receptors is a man aged 40-49 years with alopecia areata. Some clones in this sample may be carry-over from other donors' samples.

This clonotype occurred a few times. The chain is built from TRBV25-1 and TRBJ2-3; TRBD1 agrees at 8 bases. Trimming removed 3 bases from V and 11 bases from J; junction bases left unmatched: 19. This CDR3 region has 17 residues. The germline V gene has CDR1 MGHDK and CDR2 SYGVNS. The CDR3: CASSDGVGQGWWFGQYF. The CDR3 DNA reads as TGTGCCAGCAGTGACGGCGTTGGACAGGGATGGTGGTTTGGGCAGTATTTT.

The chain recombines TRBV27 with TRBJ1-4, with D maybe TRBD1 (5 bases). Germline CDR1 and CDR2: MNHEY and SMNVEV (reference sequence). The CDR3 extends over 13 amino acids. Trimming cost V 7 bases and J 10 bases, with 16 bases left between them. The CDR3, as DNA: TGTGCCAGCACGAAAGGGGAGGGGACAAAACTGTTTTTT. It yields the protein CASTKGEGTKLFF.

The CDR3 is CASSLRVPVYEQYF. The CDR3 nucleotides are TGTGCCAGCAGTTTAAGAGTACCAGTTTACGAGCAGTACTTC. This chain uses TRBV27 with TRBJ2-7; D is undetermined. V was cut by 2 bases and J by 4 bases, with 12 bases left in between. Germline loops: CDR1 MNHEY, CDR2 SMNVEV (reference sequence). The CDR3 has 14 residues.

V usage is TRBV10-3 and J usage is TRBJ1-1; no clear D. This CDR3 comprises 11 residues. Germline V CDR1 and CDR2: ENHRY, SYGVKD. The V gene lost 0 bases and the J gene lost 11 bases, with 7 bases spanning the gap. The CDR3 nucleotides read TGTGCCATCAGTGAGTCCGGCCCGGCTTTCTTT. This translates into CAISESGPAFF.

This clonotype was recorded a few times. The gene calls are TRBV11-2 and TRBJ2-7, with D perhaps given as TRBD1 or TRBD2 (5 bases each). Trimming left V 8 bases short and J 2 bases short, with 10 bases between. The CDR3 runs 12 residues. Germline loops: CDR1 SGHAT, CDR2 FQNNGV. The CDR3 sequence is CASEGETYEQYF. Written as DNA, the CDR3 is TGTGCCAGCGAAGGGGAGACCTACGAGCAGTACTTC.

This clonotype was found a few times. The DNA for the CDR3 is TGTGCCAGCAGTTTAGGACTAGCGGGAGGATGTATGGATGAGCAGTTCTTC. The encoded protein is CASSLGLAGGCMDEQFF. The rearrangement joins TRBV12-3 or TRBV12-4 to TRBJ2-1; 13 bases agree with TRBD2. This CDR3 spans 17 amino acids. The ends lost 1 base at V and 8 bases at J; junction bases unmatched: 8.

This clonotype has more than one count but fewer than ten. The chain couples TRBV28 to TRBJ2-7, with a possible D match to TRBD1 (6 bases). Germline V gene lookup returns CDR1 MDHEN and CDR2 SYDVKM. V was pared by 3 bases and J by 4 bases, with 19 bases between. The CDR3 is 16 amino acids. The DNA of the CDR3 is TGTGCCAGCAGTTTTTACTTCCGGGACAAGTCTTACGAGCAGTACTTC. This encodes CASSFYFRDKSYEQYF.

A few counts support this clonotype. The junction departs from germline at one end; a sequencing error may be responsible. V usage is TRBV12-3 or TRBV12-4 and J usage is TRBJ2-1; TRBD2 agrees at 7 bases. The CDR3 totals 16 residues. In nucleotides, the CDR3 is TGTGCCAGCAGTCTAGCAATAGCGGGCTCCTACAATGAGCAGTTCTTC. Protein product: CASSLAIAGSYNEQFF.

This clonotype was found a few times. The chain has TRBV28 and TRBJ2-7, with D perhaps matching TRBD1 (6 bases). The length of the CDR3 is 15 residues. CDR1 and CDR2 from the germline V gene are MDHEN and SYDVKM. V was trimmed by 6 bases and J by 6 bases, leaving 21 bases between them. This CDR3 is CASSSAGSRGGEQYF. CDR3 in DNA: TGTGCCAGCAGCTCCGCTGGGAGCAGGGGTGGCGAGCAGTACTTC.

As DNA, the CDR3 is TGTGCCAGCAGTGAAGTGAGGGGAAACACCGGGGAGCTGTTTTTT. It encodes CASSEVRGNTGELFF. The rearrangement uses TRBV6-1 and TRBJ2-2; D could derive from TRBD1 or TRBD2 (5 bases each). CDR1 MNHNS and CDR2 SASEGT come from the germline V gene. V was shortened by 1 base and J by 2 bases, with 8 bases between the two germline ends. The CDR3 is 15 residues long.

The table lists this clonotype with a few counts. The J gene is TRBJ2-7, the V gene TRBV7-2; 7 nucleotides agree with TRBD1. This CDR3 comprises 14 residues. V dropped 2 bases and J dropped 3; count of bases not matched to a gene: 4. Germline assignment: CDR1 SGHTA and CDR2 FQGNSA. The CDR3 sequence is CASSLRDSLYEQYF. The CDR3 bases are TGTGCCAGCAGCTTACGGGACAGCCTCTACGAGCAGTACTTC.

The chain has TRBV27 and TRBJ2-7, with D perhaps TRBD1 or TRBD2 (5 bases each). Germline assignment: CDR1 MNHEY and CDR2 SMNVEV (reference sequence). V lost 5 bases and J lost 2, with 13 bases in between. The CDR3 is 14 residues long. CDR3 region: CASSHGTQAYEQYF. In DNA form, the CDR3 reads TGTGCCAGCAGTCACGGGACGCAGGCCTACGAGCAGTACTTC.

There are a few counts of this clonotype. The V gene is TRBV29-1, the J gene TRBJ1-5; 8 bases are shared with TRBD1. The V segment lost 6 bases and the J segment 3 bases; nucleotides outside the gene matches: 7. This CDR3 comprises 14 residues. The germline V gene encodes CDR1 SQVTM and CDR2 ANQGSEA. The CDR3 reads CSVTGTGDNQPQHF. The CDR3 coding sequence is TGCAGCGTAACCGGGACAGGAGACAATCAGCCCCAGCATTTT.

The CDR3 coding sequence is TGTGCCAGCTCCACACTTACAGTCCCGCAAGAGACCCAGTACTTC. It codes for CASSTLTVPQETQYF. J is TRBJ2-5 and V is TRBV18; D is uncertain. Germline V CDR1 and CDR2: KGHSH, LQKENI. This CDR3 is 15 amino acids long. Trimming removed 6 bases at V and 2 bases at J, with 16 bases between. The complete variable domain, with remaining parts taken from reference TRBV18 and TRBJ2-5, reads NAGVMQNPRHLVRRRGQEARLRCSPMKGHSHVYWYRQLPEEGLKFMVYLQKENIIDESGMPKERFSAEFPKEGPSILRIQQVVRGDSAAYFCASSTLTVPQETQYFGPGTRLLVL.

This sequence joins TRBV7-2 and TRBJ1-3; D may be TRBD1 (5 bases). Germline V CDR1 and CDR2: SGHTA, FQGNSA. V was trimmed by 6 bases and J by 2 bases, leaving 11 bases between them. The length of the CDR3 is 14 residues. The CDR3 reads CASSIQGPGNTIYF. The CDR3 DNA sequence: TGTGCCAGCAGTATCCAGGGCCCTGGAAACACCATATATTTT. The entire variable domain, with the rest obtained from reference TRBV7-2 and TRBJ1-3, is as follows: GAGVSQSPSNKVTEKGKDVELRCDPISGHTALYWYRQSLGQGLEFLIYFQGNSAPDKSGLPSDRFSAERTGGSVSTLTIQRTQQEDSAVYLCASSIQGPGNTIYFGEGSWLTVV.

This clonotype has more than one count but fewer than ten. The rearrangement links TRBV30 to TRBJ2-7, with D hard to call. V gave up 3 bases and J gave up 1 base, with 7 bases separating them. The CDR3 has 12 residues. Per germline, CDR1 GTSNPN and CDR2 SVGIG (reference sequence). Written as DNA, the CDR3 is TGTGCCTGGAGCTCAGGTTCCTACGAGCAGTACTTC. Its protein is CAWSSGSYEQYF.

This clonotype was counted between two and nine times. The chain is built from TRBV29-1 and TRBJ2-3; tentative D call: TRBD2 (5 bases). Germline CDR1 is SQVTM and CDR2 is ANQGSEA. V shed 1 base and J shed 3 bases, with 8 bases lying between them. This CDR3 contains 13 residues. CDR3 sequence: CSVEGRTTDTQYF. The CDR3 nucleotides read TGCAGCGTTGAAGGTCGGACTACAGATACGCAGTATTTT.

This clonotype has just a few counts. The chain employs TRBV28 and TRBJ1-2, with 12 positions matching TRBD1. There are 18 residues in the CDR3. V lost 3 bases to trimming and J lost 4 bases; unmatched junction nucleotides: 12. CDR1 MDHEN and CDR2 SYDVKM come from the germline V gene. CDR3 residues: CASSFPGDRGRLVYGYTF. DNA of the CDR3: TGTGCCAGCAGTTTCCCCGGGGACAGGGGGCGCCTCGTCTATGGCTACACCTTC.

The rearrangement uses TRBV29-1 and TRBJ2-7; TRBD1 or TRBD2 may be the D gene (5 bases each). Germline V lookup: CDR1 SQVTM, CDR2 ANQGSEA. CDR3 size: 15 residues. Trimming removed 4 bases from V and 2 bases from J, with 18 bases in between. The CDR3 DNA reads as TGCAGCGTTGTCCCCAATACGGGGACCACCTACGAGCAGTACTTC. Translating gives CSVVPNTGTTYEQYF.

This clonotype occurred a few times. V usage is TRBV11-1 and J usage is TRBJ2-1; 9 positions match TRBD2. This CDR3 is built from 13 residues. Per the germline V gene, CDR1 is SGHAT and CDR2 is FQDESV (reference sequence). V lost 2 bases and J lost 15; bases outside the gene matches: 8. The CDR3 loop reads CASSLSVRGLAFF. In DNA, the CDR3 is TGTGCCAGCAGCTTATCAGTAAGGGGACTAGCGTTCTTC.

This rearrangement joins TRBV12-3 or TRBV12-4 to TRBJ1-1, with 9 bases that match TRBD1. CDR3 size: 14 residues. V lost 6 bases, J lost 1 base, and 3 bases stayed unmatched. In DNA form, the CDR3 reads TGTGCCAGCAGACAGGGGGCCGGGAACACTGAAGCTTTCTTT. Its translation is CASRQGAGNTEAFF.

This clonotype was counted only a few times. This chain connects TRBV7-2 to TRBJ2-7; TRBD2 might be the D (5 bases). The CDR3 spans 15 residues. Germline V gene lookup returns CDR1 SGHTA and CDR2 FQGNSA. V was pared by 1 base and J by 0 bases, with 10 bases between. This chain's CDR3 is CASSLERESSYEQYF. Written as DNA, the CDR3 is TGTGCCAGCAGCTTAGAGAGGGAGAGCTCCTACGAGCAGTACTTC.

The chain employs TRBV28 and TRBJ2-7, with 12 bases matching TRBD2. V lost 6 bases and J lost 6; bases outside the gene matches: 12. There are 16 residues in the CDR3. Germline CDR1 reads MDHEN; CDR2 reads SYDVKM. This CDR3 reads CASSLLSSGRAAEQYF. The DNA of the CDR3 is TGTGCCAGCAGCCTTCTGTCTAGCGGGAGGGCCGCCGAGCAGTACTTC.

V gene TRBV12-3 or TRBV12-4 combines with J gene TRBJ2-3; 7 bases line up with TRBD2. V trimming: 3 bases; J trimming: 3 bases; junction bases outside the gene matches: 6. The CDR3 has 15 residues. The CDR3 sequence: CASSLDPSGTDTQYF. CDR3 in DNA: TGTGCCAGCAGTTTGGATCCTAGCGGTACAGATACGCAGTATTTT.

The J gene is TRBJ2-2, the V gene TRBV6-5, with TRBD1 matching 11 bases. The V gene end was trimmed by 2 bases and the J gene end by 4 bases; junction bases not matched to a gene: 3. CDR1 is MNHEY, CDR2 SVGAGI, per germline. The CDR3 is 16 amino acids. The CDR3 here is CASSYRTGGGTGELFF. The CDR3 DNA follows: TGTGCCAGCAGTTACAGGACAGGGGGCGGCACCGGGGAGCTGTTTTTT.

The V call is TRBV6-5, the J call TRBJ2-7; D remains unclear. Trimming cost V 6 bases and J 0 bases, with 6 bases left between them. This CDR3 comprises 12 residues. Germline V gene data show CDR1 as MNHEY and CDR2 as SVGAGI. The CDR3 sequence: CASRSYSYEQYF. The CDR3 nucleotides are TGTGCCAGCAGATCTTACTCCTACGAGCAGTACTTC.

This clonotype has a count of ten or more. V and J are TRBV11-2 and TRBJ1-3; D unresolved. V was clipped by 0 bases and J by 4 bases, with 10 bases between them. Germline CDR1 is SGHAT and CDR2 is FQNNGV. The CDR3 runs to 15 residues. The CDR3 region has the DNA TGTGCCAGCAGCTTAGACGGCCAGGTCGGAAACACCATATATTTT. It encodes CASSLDGQVGNTIYF.

This chain uses TRBV12-5 with TRBJ2-1; weak D call: TRBD2 (7 bases). Trimming removed 3 bases from V and 0 bases from J, with 18 bases in between. The CDR3 runs 18 residues. Germline V gives CDR1 LGHNT, CDR2 FRNRAP. The CDR3 DNA is TGTGCTAGTGGTTTTAGCACCCGGGGGGCCAGCTCCTACAATGAGCAGTTCTTC. Its protein is CASGFSTRGASSYNEQFF.

The genes are TRBV5-6 and TRBJ2-4, with 10 positions matching TRBD1. V lost 5 bases to trimming and J lost 1 base; unmatched junction nucleotides: 6. This CDR3 has 16 residues. Per the germline V gene, CDR1 is SGHDT and CDR2 is YYEEEE. CDR3 region: CASRLTGGDAKNIQYF. DNA of the CDR3: TGTGCCAGCAGATTGACAGGGGGCGACGCCAAAAACATTCAGTACTTC. Full variable domain (remainder filled in from reference TRBV5-6 and TRBJ2-4): DAGVTQSPTHLIKTRGQQVTLRCSPKSGHDTVSWYQQALGQGPQFIFQYYEEEERQRGNFPDRFSGHQFPNYSSELNVNALLLGDSALYLCASRLTGGDAKNIQYFGAGTRLSVL.

This clonotype was seen more than once but under ten times. DNA for the CDR3: TGTGCCAGCGCCCAGGTCGACGGGATAACCGAGCAGTACTTC. Encoded protein: CASAQVDGITEQYF. The rearrangement uses TRBV6-4 and TRBJ2-7; perhaps TRBD2 as D (5 bases). The CDR3 runs to 14 residues. Germline lookup yields CDR1 MRHNA and CDR2 SNTAGT. Between the trimmed V and J ends, which lost 8 bases and 6 bases, there was a span of 20 bases.

This clonotype was detected only a few times. The V and J genes are TRBV2 and TRBJ2-7; 9 bases agree with TRBD2. The V gene end was trimmed by 4 bases and the J gene end by 4 bases; junction bases not matched to a gene: 8. There are 15 residues in the CDR3. Per germline, CDR1 SNHLY and CDR2 FYNNEI. CDR3 DNA sequence: TGTGCCAGCAGTGTGAGGGCGGGAGGGCCGTACGAGCAGTACTTC. The encoded protein is CASSVRAGGPYEQYF.

This clonotype showed up just a few times. The chain has TRBV30 and TRBJ2-5, with D perhaps being TRBD1 or TRBD2 (5 bases each). The V gene's germline CDR1 is GTSNPN and CDR2 SVGIG (reference sequence). CDR3 length: 13 residues. Trimming removed 3 bases at V and 2 bases at J, with 10 bases between. The CDR3 protein is CAWSRGGQETQYF. The DNA of the CDR3 is TGTGCCTGGAGCCGTGGGGGTCAAGAGACCCAGTACTTC. The full variable domain, in which reference TRBV30 and TRBJ2-5 provide the parts outside the CDR3, is SQTIHQWPATLVQPVGSPLSLECTVEGTSNPNLYWYRQAAGRGLQLLFYSVGIGQISSEVPQNLSASRPQDRQFILSSKKLLLSDSGFYLCAWSRGGQETQYFGPGTRLLVL.